One and the same sample provided the 16 T cell receptor beta chains below, sequenced in a study of cytomegalovirus exposure and HLA in healthy donors. The PCR ran on 60 Vbeta and 13 Jbeta primers. Generated by immunoSEQ multiplex PCR, the TCRdb table keeps only in-frame clones and is missing some. The table lists hundreds of thousands of clones, 77% of them singletons. The sample consisted of PBMCs. The receptor source for this set is a woman in her sixties in good health and CMV-seropositive.

The chain uses TRBV18 and TRBJ2-7, with TRBD1 matching 7 bases. The CDR3 is 17 residues long. J was trimmed by 3 bases and V by 4 bases; bases with no gene match: 15. Per germline, CDR1 KGHSH and CDR2 LQKENI. CDR3 region: CASSLLYRTGEGYEQYF. In DNA form, the CDR3 reads TGTGCCAGCTCACTACTATATAGGACAGGAGAGGGCTACGAGCAGTACTTC. Variable domain in full (rest from reference TRBV18 and TRBJ2-7): NAGVMQNPRHLVRRRGQEARLRCSPMKGHSHVYWYRQLPEEGLKFMVYLQKENIIDESGMPKERFSAEFPKEGPSILRIQQVVRGDSAAYFCASSLLYRTGEGYEQYFGPGTRLTVT.

Turning to this clone: Other DNA sequences of this sample code for an identical CDR3. V is TRBV4-3 and J is TRBJ2-1; perhaps TRBD2 as D (6 bases). The CDR3 is 15 residues long. From germline, CDR1 is LGHNA and CDR2 YSLEER. Trimming removed 0 bases at V and 7 bases at J, with 13 bases between. The CDR3 is CASSQDSFGGNEQFF. The CDR3 DNA reads TGCGCCAGCAGCCAAGACTCGTTTGGAGGGAATGAGCAGTTCTTC.

The genes are TRBV9 and TRBJ2-7; TRBD2 is a possible D gene (6 bases). The CDR3 consists of 14 residues. CDR1 and CDR2 from the germline V gene are SGDLS and YYNGEE. The V gene lost 4 bases and the J gene lost 3 bases, with 14 bases spanning the gap. Here the CDR3 reads CASSSPGTHYEQYF. DNA of the CDR3: TGTGCCAGCAGCTCTCCCGGGACTCACTACGAGCAGTACTTC.

The V gene is TRBV7-9, the J gene TRBJ1-4; 7 positions agree with TRBD1. The V and J ends lost 5 bases and 1 base, in that order; junction bases with no gene match: 1. The CDR3 extends over 14 amino acids. The V gene's germline CDR1 is SEHNR and CDR2 FQNEAQ (reference sequence). The chain's CDR3 is CASSNRGTNEKLFF. CDR3 nucleotide sequence: TGTGCCAGCAGCAACAGGGGAACTAATGAAAAACTGTTTTTT.

The CDR3 DNA sequence: TGTGCCAGCCACCGGGAGGGCCGCTACGAGCAGTACTTC. It encodes CASHREGRYEQYF. The chain joins TRBV6-1 to TRBJ2-7; 8 bases are shared with TRBD2. This CDR3 comprises 13 residues. Germline CDR1 reads MNHNS; CDR2 reads SASEGT. The V and J ends lost 8 bases and 3 bases, in that order; junction bases with no gene match: 6.

The chain carries TRBV11-2 and TRBJ1-1; the D is unclear. V was clipped by 3 bases and J by 4 bases, with 15 bases between them. The CDR3 is 15 residues long. The germline V gene encodes CDR1 SGHAT and CDR2 FQNNGV. The CDR3 reads CASSFRRAWRTEAFF. CDR3 nucleotides: TGTGCCAGCAGCTTTCGGAGGGCTTGGCGCACTGAAGCTTTCTTT.

This chain links TRBV6-5 with TRBJ2-7, with 7 nucleotides matching TRBD2. The CDR3 runs to 12 residues. Germline CDR1 MNHEY, CDR2 SVGAGI. Unmatched junction bases numbered 2, after V lost 7 bases and J lost 2 bases. CDR3 sequence (DNA): TGTGCCAGCAAGGGACTACCCTACGAGCAGTACTTC. Translation gives CASKGLPYEQYF.

This rearrangement joins TRBV23-1 to TRBJ1-4; tentatively, D is TRBD1 (5 bases). TRBV23-1 has ORF status, its function being uncertain. This CDR3 spans 15 amino acids. The germline V and J ends were trimmed by 8 bases and 3 bases, with 16 bases remaining between them. CDR3 region: CASGPRDYANEKLFF. In nucleotides, the CDR3 is TGCGCCAGCGGACCCCGGGACTACGCTAATGAAAAACTGTTTTTT.

V is TRBV6-1 and J is TRBJ1-5, with D perhaps matching TRBD1 (5 bases). The CDR3 has 16 amino acids. The germline CDR1 and CDR2 sequences are MNHNS and SASEGT. V lost 1 base and J 7 bases, leaving 17 bases between the germline ends. The DNA of the CDR3 is TGTGCCAGCAGTGAAGGTTTAAGGCAGGGTGGCCAGCCCCAGCATTTT. It codes for CASSEGLRQGGQPQHF.

This clone was counted once. The CDR3 is CASSFPGTSGGREDTQYF. The CDR3 bases are TGTGCCAGCAGCTTTCCCGGGACTAGCGGGGGAAGAGAAGATACGCAGTATTTT. The V gene is TRBV7-6, the J gene TRBJ2-3; 14 nucleotides agree with TRBD2. This CDR3 has 18 residues. The trim removed 3 bases at V and 5 bases at J, leaving 10 bases unmatched. Germline V gene lookup returns CDR1 SGHVS and CDR2 FNYEAQ.

This rearrangement joins TRBV2 to TRBJ1-1; D is uncertain. This CDR3 has 11 amino acids. The V gene's germline CDR1 is SNHLY and CDR2 FYNNEI. The germline V and J ends were trimmed by 7 bases and 3 bases, with 6 bases remaining between them. This CDR3 is CASIVYTEAFF. CDR3 in DNA: TGTGCCAGCATCGTGTACACTGAAGCTTTCTTT.

The chain combines TRBV6-5 with TRBJ2-1, with 13 bases identical to TRBD2. Germline V gene sequence: CDR1 MNHEY, CDR2 SVGAGI. The CDR3 consists of 15 residues. J lost 6 bases, V lost 6 bases, and 5 bases had no gene match. In DNA form, the CDR3 reads TGTGCCAGCAGCCAGACTAGCGGGAGGTCCAATGAGCAGTTCTTC. Protein sequence: CASSQTSGRSNEQFF.

V is TRBV5-8 and J is TRBJ1-5; no reliable D call. The germline V gene has CDR1 SGHTS and CDR2 YDEGEE. Trimming took 0 bases from V and 5 from J, leaving 12 bases between them. CDR3 length equals 15 residues. The CDR3 nucleotides are TGTGCCAGCAGCTTGGGTGGGCTTCAGCATCAGCCCCAGCATTTT. Encoded protein: CASSLGGLQHQPQHF.

V and J are TRBV5-4 and TRBJ1-6, with 9 nucleotides matching TRBD1. This CDR3 comprises 18 residues. J lost 5 bases, V lost 4 bases, and 13 bases had no gene match. The germline CDR1 and CDR2 sequences are SGHNT and YYREEE (reference sequence). The CDR3 region has the DNA TGTGCCAGCAGCAGCGGGACAGGGTTTGGTTCGGATAATTCACCCCTCCACTTT. It translates to CASSSGTGFGSDNSPLHF.

This clone was found once. The V gene is TRBV27, the J gene TRBJ2-7, with 10 bases fitting TRBD1. Germline assignment: CDR1 MNHEY and CDR2 SMNVEV (reference sequence). Unmatched junction bases numbered 6, after V lost 2 bases and J lost 5 bases. The CDR3 contains 15 residues. The CDR3: CASSLGQGVRNEQYF. CDR3 nucleotides: TGTGCCAGCAGTTTAGGACAGGGGGTTCGGAACGAGCAGTACTTC.

This clone came up a few times. This chain links TRBV11-3 with TRBJ1-1; weak D call: TRBD1 (5 bases). V lost 5 bases and J lost 4, with 17 bases in between. Germline V lookup: CDR1 SGHNT, CDR2 YENEEA. The CDR3 extends over 15 amino acids. The CDR3 coding sequence is TGTGCCAGCAGCCCAGCCGGGGGACGGGGCACTGAAGCTTTCTTT. Protein: CASSPAGGRGTEAFF. The entire variable domain, with the rest obtained from reference TRBV11-3 and TRBJ1-1, is as follows: EAGVVQSPRYKIIEKKQPVAFWCNPISGHNTLYWYLQNLGQGPELLIRYENEEAVDDSQLPKDRFSAERLKGVDSTLKIQPAELGDSAVYLCASSPAGGRGTEAFFGQGTRLTVV.